The 14 T cell receptor beta chains presented below share a single source sample, sequenced in a study of cytomegalovirus exposure and HLA in healthy donors. It was with 60 Vbeta and 13 Jbeta primers that the PCR ran. Assay used: immunoSEQ multiplex PCR; TCRdb lists only in-frame clones, some missing. The sample lists 140,000 or so clones, over 80% occurring once. Material: PBMCs. The receptor set was obtained from a female donor in good health and CMV-seronegative.

This clone was detected a few times. V usage is TRBV14 and J usage is TRBJ1-1; D is undetermined. Germline CDR1 and CDR2: SGHDN and FVKESK. The germline V and J ends were trimmed by 0 bases and 5 bases, with 7 bases remaining between them. The CDR3 has 13 amino acids. Here the CDR3 DNA reads TGTGCCAGCAGCCAAGATTGGAGGACTGAAGCTTTCTTT. Protein product: CASSQDWRTEAFF.

This clone was observed a few times. This sequence joins TRBV27 and TRBJ1-1; D not certain. The CDR3 runs to 16 residues. Germline V gene lookup returns CDR1 MNHEY and CDR2 SMNVEV (reference sequence). Trimming removed 3 bases at V and 1 base at J, with 15 bases between. The CDR3 sequence is CASSLRPSTPNTEAFF. As DNA, the CDR3 is TGTGCCAGCAGTTTGCGGCCTTCTACACCGAACACTGAAGCTTTCTTT.

This clone was counted once. The CDR3 sequence: CASKEGGKAREQYF. The DNA of the CDR3 is TGCGCCAGCAAGGAAGGGGGCAAGGCGAGAGAGCAGTACTTC. The chain couples TRBV10-2 to TRBJ2-7; 7 bases map to TRBD1. Germline V CDR1 and CDR2: WSHSY, SAAADI. The CDR3 spans 14 residues. V dropped 7 bases and J dropped 7; count of bases not matched to a gene: 13.

The chain links TRBV5-1 to TRBJ1-6; maybe TRBD1 (6 bases). There are 19 residues in the CDR3. V dropped 0 bases and J dropped 0 bases, with 16 bases sitting between them. The germline gives CDR1 SGHRS, CDR2 YFSETQ. In DNA form, the CDR3 reads TGCGCCAGCAGCTTGGTGAAGACAGGCCCGAGCTCCTATAATTCACCCCTCCACTTT. This codes for CASSLVKTGPSSYNSPLHF.

The chain joins TRBV5-1 to TRBJ1-4; TRBD1 might be the D (5 bases). This CDR3 region has 15 residues. In germline, CDR1 is SGHRS, CDR2 YFSETQ. Trimming took off 0 bases at V and 8 bases at J, with 14 bases between the two ends. CDR3 region: CASSLVQGRREKLFF. The DNA for the CDR3 is TGCGCCAGCAGCTTGGTTCAGGGAAGAAGGGAAAAACTGTTTTTT.

The chain has TRBV5-6 and TRBJ2-3; D unclear. The CDR3 spans 15 residues. Trimming pared 0 bases from V and 0 bases from J, leaving 8 bases between. Per germline, CDR1 SGHDT and CDR2 YYEEEE. The CDR3 nucleotides are TGTGCCAGCAGCTTGGTTGGCAGGAGCACAGATACGCAGTATTTT. It encodes CASSLVGRSTDTQYF. Full variable domain (outside the CDR3, taken from reference TRBV5-6 and TRBJ2-3): DAGVTQSPTHLIKTRGQQVTLRCSPKSGHDTVSWYQQALGQGPQFIFQYYEEEERQRGNFPDRFSGHQFPNYSSELNVNALLLGDSALYLCASSLVGRSTDTQYFGPGTRLTVL.

This clone was detected a few times. This chain links TRBV29-1 with TRBJ2-2, with 9 bases that match TRBD1. Germline CDR1 reads SQVTM; CDR2 reads ANQGSEA. V was pared by 7 bases and J by 5 bases, with 11 bases of the junction left unmatched. This CDR3 region has 15 residues. The chain's CDR3 is CSASGGTGSTGELFF. CDR3 nucleotides: TGCAGCGCCTCAGGGGGGACAGGGAGTACCGGGGAGCTGTTTTTT.

The V gene is TRBV28, the J gene TRBJ1-2, with 9 bases fitting TRBD1. V lost 2 bases, J lost 7 bases, and 8 bases stayed unmatched. There are 15 residues in the CDR3. Germline assignment: CDR1 MDHEN and CDR2 SYDVKM. CDR3: CASSLHRTGERGYTF. The DNA of the CDR3 is TGTGCCAGCAGTTTACATCGGACAGGGGAACGTGGCTACACCTTC.

This sequence joins TRBV27 and TRBJ2-7; D gene unclear. Germline assignment: CDR1 MNHEY and CDR2 SMNVEV (reference sequence). The CDR3 has 15 amino acids. Trimming removed 0 bases from V and 1 base from J, with 10 bases in between. The CDR3 reads CASSLSGDSSYEQYF. The CDR3 DNA is TGTGCCAGCAGTTTATCAGGCGACTCGTCCTACGAGCAGTACTTC.

The chain is built from TRBV11-3 and TRBJ2-1, with 8 bases matching TRBD2. The V segment lost 5 bases and the J segment 8 bases; nucleotides outside the gene matches: 17. This CDR3 has 17 residues. The germline V gene encodes CDR1 SGHNT and CDR2 YENEEA. The CDR3, as DNA: TGTGCCAGCAGCCCAGAACGAACGACTAGCGTAAGGGATGAGCAGTTCTTC. Protein: CASSPERTTSVRDEQFF.

This clone came up a few times. The chain joins TRBV6-5 to TRBJ2-3, with TRBD2 identical over 10 bases. CDR1 is MNHEY and CDR2 is SVGAGI in the germline V gene. J gave up 3 bases and V 4 bases, and 4 bases lay outside the gene matches. The CDR3 spans 15 residues. CDR3 sequence: CASSFSSGRTDTQYF. The CDR3 bases are TGTGCCAGCAGTTTTTCTAGCGGGAGAACAGATACGCAGTATTTT.

The chain joins TRBV28 to TRBJ1-4; D ambiguous. The CDR3 sequence is 15 residues long. Deletions cut 4 bases from V and 8 bases from J, with 17 bases between. In germline, CDR1 is MDHEN, CDR2 SYDVKM. The CDR3 spells CASSSLPPGHEKLFF. The CDR3 DNA reads as TGTGCCAGCAGTTCCCTGCCCCCAGGTCACGAAAAACTGTTTTTT. Full variable domain (missing parts from reference TRBV28 and TRBJ1-4): DVKVTQSSRYLVKRTGEKVFLECVQDMDHENMFWYRQDPGLGLRLIYFSYDVKMKEKGDIPEGYSVSREKKERFSLILESASTNQTSMYLCASSSLPPGHEKLFFGSGTQLSVL.

This chain connects TRBV7-6 to TRBJ1-5; D gene unclear. Germline loops: CDR1 SGHVS, CDR2 FNYEAQ. Deletions cut 0 bases from V and 4 bases from J, with 7 bases between. The CDR3 length is 14 residues. CDR3 in amino acids: CASSLAERNQPQHF. Here the CDR3 DNA reads TGTGCCAGCAGCTTAGCGGAGAGAAATCAGCCCCAGCATTTT.

The chain combines TRBV12-5 with TRBJ2-1; 7 positions agree with TRBD2. Trimming at V came to 3 bases and at J to 8 bases, leaving 7 bases not matched to a gene. This CDR3 spans 14 amino acids. Germline loops: CDR1 LGHNT, CDR2 FRNRAP. In DNA, the CDR3 is TGTGCTAGTGGTTTCGGAGAGGGAGGGGATGAGCAGTTCTTC. It yields the protein CASGFGEGGDEQFF.